The clone carrying this T cell receptor (beta chain) has a handful of counts. As processed by the authors: How many nucleated cells were present was estimated from reference gene primer amplification. Some clones are missing from TCRdb's copy, which holds only in-frame ones; the method was immunoSEQ multiplex PCR. V, J and clone size were drawn from that table, and D and trimming were deduced from the DNA. The table records roughly 360,000 clones, approximately 77% of them present only once. The CDR3 is made up of 14 amino acids. The germline gives CDR1 SQVTM, CDR2 ANQGSEA. V was trimmed by 7 bases and J by 2 bases, leaving 18 bases between them. This sample is part of a study of blood T cell repertoires in COVID-19. Study at large: Italy, Spain and the United States were the sources of the convalescent and acute COVID-19 samples. PBMCs, B-cell-depleted T cells, or T cells were the source of the cDNA or gDNA that made up the material.

The sequence was collected from a human donor with acute or convalescent COVID-19. The donor label of this sample is uncertain. Material: peripheral blood. The rearrangement joins TRBV29-1 to TRBJ2-7, with a weak D call TRBD2 (5 bases). The CDR3 protein is CSARRTAGAYEQYF. CDR3 coding DNA: TGCAGCGCCCGCCGGACTGCCGGGGCCTACGAGCAGTACTTC.